Below, 17 T cell receptor beta chains from the same sample are listed, as sequenced in a study of T cell responses to AZD1222 COVID-19 vaccine. Some clones are missing from TCRdb's copy, which holds only in-frame ones; the method was immunoSEQ multiplex PCR. The repertoire has 50,000 to 85,000 clones, 79% of them found once; the top ten carry approximately 23%. The material was peripheral blood, obtained on day 0 of MenACWY control vaccination. These receptor sequences come from an adult in good health.

The genes are TRBV10-1 and TRBJ1-2; D perhaps matches TRBD1 (5 bases). This CDR3 is built from 10 residues. The V end lost 10 bases, the J end lost 5 bases, and 8 bases lay between the germline ends. Germline CDR1 and CDR2: WNHNN and SYGVQD (reference sequence). The CDR3 loop reads CATDSYGYTF. The CDR3 DNA sequence: TGCGCCACCGACAGTTATGGCTACACCTTC.

Comments on this clone: Different DNA sequences within this sample yield the same CDR3. The chain combines TRBV30 with TRBJ2-3; D unclear. The V gene's germline CDR1 is GTSNPN and CDR2 SVGIG (reference sequence). V shed 3 bases and J shed 2 bases, with 9 bases lying between them. The CDR3 spans 13 residues. The CDR3, as DNA: TGTGCCTGGAGGAAGGAGTCCACAGATACGCAGTATTTT. It yields the protein CAWRKESTDTQYF.

This chain joins TRBV19 and TRBJ1-1; D possibly corresponds to TRBD1 (5 bases). V gave up 2 bases and J gave up 4 bases, with 8 bases separating them. This CDR3 region has 13 residues. The germline CDR1 and CDR2 sequences are LNHDA and SQIVND (reference sequence). CDR3 in DNA: TGTGCCAGTAGTATAACAGGACCCACTGAAGCTTTCTTT. It specifies CASSITGPTEAFF.

The rearrangement uses TRBV12-3 or TRBV12-4 and TRBJ1-1; the D gene is possibly TRBD1 (5 bases). The germline V and J ends were trimmed by 6 bases and 10 bases, with 15 bases remaining between them. CDR3 length: 12 residues. CDR3 in DNA: TGTGCCAGCAGCTCCTCCCCAGGGCCAGCTTTCTTT. Translated, it gives CASSSSPGPAFF.

This clone was seen only a few times. This chain links TRBV2 with TRBJ2-3; 14 bases fit TRBD2. V shed 5 bases, J shed 1 base, and the junction held 20 bases outside the gene matches. The CDR3 runs 22 residues. Germline values: CDR1 SNHLY, CDR2 FYNNEI. CDR3 protein: CASSSRRSPGTSGSWGTDTQYF. CDR3 DNA: TGTGCCAGCAGTTCTCGACGGAGCCCCGGGACTAGCGGGAGTTGGGGCACAGATACGCAGTATTTT.

In regard to this clone: Other DNA sequences within the sample encode an identical CDR3. This CDR3 is CASSDGYEQYF. The DNA for the CDR3 is TGTGCCAGCAGTGATGGCTACGAGCAGTACTTC. The rearrangement uses TRBV2 and TRBJ2-7; no definite D call. V shed 3 bases and J shed 3 bases, with 3 bases lying between them. The germline CDR1 and CDR2 sequences are SNHLY and FYNNEI. This CDR3 contains 11 residues.

This chain joins TRBV4-3 and TRBJ2-3; D could derive from TRBD1 or TRBD2 (7 bases each). CDR3 size: 15 residues. V dropped 3 bases and J dropped 4 bases, with 14 bases sitting between them. CDR1 and CDR2 from the germline V gene are LGHNA and YSLEER. The CDR3 DNA reads as TGCGCCAGCAGCCACAGGGGGGGCCGGGCAGATACGCAGTATTTT. Translated: CASSHRGGRADTQYF.

The chain joins TRBV12-3 or TRBV12-4 to TRBJ2-2; D unclear. V lost 1 base to trimming and J lost 7 bases, with 4 bases between them. The CDR3 has 12 residues. For the CDR3, the DNA is TGTGCCAGCAGTTTAGACGACGGGGAGCTGTTTTTT. Its protein product is CASSLDDGELFF.

The chain combines TRBV4-1 with TRBJ1-6; possible D gene TRBD1, 5 bases. The CDR3 sequence is 15 residues long. V was clipped by 2 bases and J by 2 bases, with 7 bases between them. CDR1 is MGHRA, CDR2 YSYEKL, per germline. The CDR3 loop reads CASSQRGTYNSPLHF. DNA for the CDR3: TGCGCCAGCAGCCAAAGGGGAACCTATAATTCACCCCTCCACTTT.

The CDR3 region has the DNA TGTGCCTGGAGCAAGGGTTCAGCCGGGGAGCTGTTTTTT. Translating gives CAWSKGSAGELFF. This rearrangement joins TRBV30 to TRBJ2-2, with D hard to call. The CDR3 extends over 13 amino acids. The V and J ends lost 3 bases and 6 bases respectively, with 11 bases between them. CDR1 and CDR2 (germline): GTSNPN, SVGIG (reference sequence).

This clone has a single count. The rearrangement uses TRBV5-4 and TRBJ1-1; no firm D call. This CDR3 contains 14 residues. Germline-derived CDR1 and CDR2 are SGHNT and YYREEE (reference sequence). V was trimmed by 0 bases and J by 1 base, leaving 7 bases between them. The CDR3 sequence is CASSLDRSNTEAFF. CDR3 bases: TGTGCCAGCAGCTTGGATCGGTCGAACACTGAAGCTTTCTTT.

This chain joins TRBV7-7 and TRBJ2-3; the D gene is possibly TRBD1 (5 bases). The CDR3 extends over 14 amino acids. Trimming shortened V by 3 bases and J by 2 bases, and 9 bases separated the two germline ends. CDR1 is SSHAT, CDR2 FNYEAQ, per germline (reference sequence). The CDR3 region has the DNA TGTGCCAGCAGCTTCGGACATAACACAGATACGCAGTATTTT. As protein: CASSFGHNTDTQYF.

This clone was picked up one time. The V gene is TRBV9, the J gene TRBJ2-1, with TRBD1 identical over 7 bases. The CDR3 consists of 16 residues. Trimming removed 4 bases from V and 6 bases from J; junction bases left unmatched: 13. CDR1 is SGDLS, CDR2 YYNGEE, per germline. CDR3 sequence reads: CASSFRGTATGNEQFF. The CDR3 nucleotides read TGTGCCAGCAGCTTTAGGGGGACAGCTACAGGCAATGAGCAGTTCTTC.

The J gene is TRBJ2-3, the V gene TRBV20-1, with no clear D. The V end was cut by 3 bases, the J end by 6 bases, with 13 bases between. The CDR3 contains 13 residues. CDR1 is DFQATT and CDR2 is SNEGSKA in the germline V gene (reference sequence). The CDR3 DNA is TGCAGTGCTAGTCCGTCGGGTCGGGATACGCAGTATTTT. Amino acids: CSASPSGRDTQYF.

The J gene is TRBJ2-4, the V gene TRBV30; D ambiguous. CDR1 is GTSNPN and CDR2 is SVGIG in the germline V gene (reference sequence). V was cut by 3 bases and J by 5 bases, with 11 bases left in between. There are 13 residues in the CDR3. CDR3 nucleotides: TGTGCCTGGAGCGAAGTGGCCCAAAACATTCAGTACTTC. Its translation is CAWSEVAQNIQYF.

V is TRBV5-1 and J is TRBJ2-1, with D hard to call. The CDR3 consists of 15 residues. The V end was cut by 1 base, the J end by 4 bases, with 12 bases between. From germline, CDR1 is SGHRS and CDR2 YFSETQ. The CDR3 DNA is TGCGCCAGCAGCTTGCTAGGTGATCCTTACAATGAGCAGTTCTTC. Its protein product is CASSLLGDPYNEQFF.

The chain couples TRBV4-2 to TRBJ2-5, with 9 nucleotides matching TRBD2. The V gene's germline CDR1 is LGHNA and CDR2 YNFKEQ. J lost 1 base, V lost 0 bases, and 6 bases had no gene match. This CDR3 contains 17 residues. The CDR3 nucleotides read TGTGCCAGCAGCCAAGATATAGGGCGGGGGGGCCAAGAGACCCAGTACTTC. The encoded protein is CASSQDIGRGGQETQYF.